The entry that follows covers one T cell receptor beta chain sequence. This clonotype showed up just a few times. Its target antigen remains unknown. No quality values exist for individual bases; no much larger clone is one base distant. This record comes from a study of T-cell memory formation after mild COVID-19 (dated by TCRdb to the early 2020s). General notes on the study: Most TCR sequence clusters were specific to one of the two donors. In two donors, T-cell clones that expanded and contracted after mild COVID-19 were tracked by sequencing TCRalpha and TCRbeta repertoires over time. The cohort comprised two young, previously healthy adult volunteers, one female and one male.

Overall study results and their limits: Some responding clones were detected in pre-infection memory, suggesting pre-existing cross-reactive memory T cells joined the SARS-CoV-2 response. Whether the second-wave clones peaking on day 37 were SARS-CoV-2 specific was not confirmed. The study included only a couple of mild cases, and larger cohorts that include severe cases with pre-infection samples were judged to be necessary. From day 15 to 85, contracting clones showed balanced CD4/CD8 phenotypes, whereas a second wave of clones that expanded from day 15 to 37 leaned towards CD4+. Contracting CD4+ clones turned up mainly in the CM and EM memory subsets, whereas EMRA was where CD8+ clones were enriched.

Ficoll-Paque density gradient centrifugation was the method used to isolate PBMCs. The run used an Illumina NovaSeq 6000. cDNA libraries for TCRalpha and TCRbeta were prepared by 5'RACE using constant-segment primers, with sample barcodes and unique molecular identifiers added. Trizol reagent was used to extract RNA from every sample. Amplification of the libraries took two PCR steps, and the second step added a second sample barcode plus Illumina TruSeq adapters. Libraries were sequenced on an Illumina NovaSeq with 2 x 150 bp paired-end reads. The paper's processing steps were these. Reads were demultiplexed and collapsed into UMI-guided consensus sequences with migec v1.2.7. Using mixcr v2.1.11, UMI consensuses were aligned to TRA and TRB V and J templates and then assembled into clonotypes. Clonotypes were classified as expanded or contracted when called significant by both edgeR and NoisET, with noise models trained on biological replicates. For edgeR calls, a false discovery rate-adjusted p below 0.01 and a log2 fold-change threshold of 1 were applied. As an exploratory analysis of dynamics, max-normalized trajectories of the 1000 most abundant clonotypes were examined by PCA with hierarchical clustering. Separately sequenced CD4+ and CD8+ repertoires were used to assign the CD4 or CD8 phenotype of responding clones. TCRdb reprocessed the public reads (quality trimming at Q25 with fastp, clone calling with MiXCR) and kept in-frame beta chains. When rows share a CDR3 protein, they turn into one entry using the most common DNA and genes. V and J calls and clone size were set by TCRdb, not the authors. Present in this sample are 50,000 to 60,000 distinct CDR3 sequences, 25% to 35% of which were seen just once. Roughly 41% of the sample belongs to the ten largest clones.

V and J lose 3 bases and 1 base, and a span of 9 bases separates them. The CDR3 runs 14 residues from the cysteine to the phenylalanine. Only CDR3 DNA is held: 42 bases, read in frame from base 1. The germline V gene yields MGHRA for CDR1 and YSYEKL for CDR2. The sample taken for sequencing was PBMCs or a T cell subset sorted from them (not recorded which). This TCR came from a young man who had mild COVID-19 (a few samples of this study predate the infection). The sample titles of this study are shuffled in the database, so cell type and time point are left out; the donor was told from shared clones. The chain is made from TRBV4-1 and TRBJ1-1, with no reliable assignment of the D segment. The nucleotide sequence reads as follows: TGCGCCAGCAGCCACCGAACAGAGAACACTGAAGCTTTCTTT. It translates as CASSHRTENTEAFF.